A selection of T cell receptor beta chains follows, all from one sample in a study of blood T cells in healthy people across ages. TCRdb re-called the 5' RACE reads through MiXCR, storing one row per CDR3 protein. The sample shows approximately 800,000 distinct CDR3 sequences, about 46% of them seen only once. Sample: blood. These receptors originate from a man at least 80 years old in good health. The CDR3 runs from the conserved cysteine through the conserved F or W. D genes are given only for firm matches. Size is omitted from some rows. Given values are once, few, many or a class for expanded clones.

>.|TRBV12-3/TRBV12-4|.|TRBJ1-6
TGTGCCAGCAGTTTACAGGGCGCCTCATCACCCCTCCACTTT
CASSLQGASSPLHF
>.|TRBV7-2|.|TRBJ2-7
TGTGCCAGCAGCTTAACGCTGGCGTTGGGGTACGAGCAGTACTTC
CASSLTLALGYEQYF
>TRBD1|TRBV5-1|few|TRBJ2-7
TGCGCCAGCAGCTTGGCGTCGGGACAGGGGTCCTACGAGCAGTACTTC
CASSLASGQGSYEQYF
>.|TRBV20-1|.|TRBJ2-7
TGCAGTGCTCGCCCAGGGGCGGGAGCTCTCGAGCAGTACTTC
CSARPGAGALEQYF
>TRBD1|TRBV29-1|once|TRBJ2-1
TGCAGCGTCCAGGGGGCCGGCAGGAACAATGAGCAGTTCTTC
CSVQGAGRNNEQFF
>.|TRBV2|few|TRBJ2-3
TGTGCCAGCAAACAGGACTCCCACACAGATACGCAGTATTTT
CASKQDSHTDTQYF
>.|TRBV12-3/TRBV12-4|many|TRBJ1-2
TGTGCCAGCAGTAAATTCACAGGGTTTGGCTACACCTTC
CASSKFTGFGYTF
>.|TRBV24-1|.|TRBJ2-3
TGTGCCACCAGTGATTTCGCTAGGGGAGGACATACGCAGTATTTT
CATSDFARGGHTQYF
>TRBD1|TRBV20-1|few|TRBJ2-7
TGCAGTGCTGGACGGACAGGTCGTACTTCCTACGAGCAGTACTTC
CSAGRTGRTSYEQYF
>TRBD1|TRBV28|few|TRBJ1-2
TGTGCCAGCAGTGAAATTGGGACAGGGAGCTATGGCTACACCTTC
CASSEIGTGSYGYTF
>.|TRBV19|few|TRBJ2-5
TGTGCCAGTAGTATCCACTTGGGGGAAGAGACCCAGTACTTC
CASSIHLGEETQYF
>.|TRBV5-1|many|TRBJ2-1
TGCGCCAGCTCCCCGGAGGTTGCCTACAATGAGCAGTTCTTC
CASSPEVAYNEQFF
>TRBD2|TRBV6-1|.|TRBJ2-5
TGTGCCAGCAGTCATAGCGGGAGGGCCGATGAGCAGTACTTC
CASSHSGRADEQYF